These T cell receptor beta chains were read from a single sample in a study of OX40 agonist ivuxolimab in advanced cancers. TCRdb keeps only in-frame clones here, not all; method: immunoSEQ multiplex PCR. The sample has around 18,000 clones, over 55% seen once. The specimen comprised CD4+ or CD8+ T cells sorted from blood, sampled in a trial of the OX40 agonist ivuxolimab. Source of these receptors: an adult with an advanced solid tumor such as melanoma, head and neck, liver or kidney cancer. Both conserved end residues are part of each CDR3. A D gene is named only where the DNA matches it firmly. A row's size may be missing; if present it is once, few, many or a size class.

abundance: -
j_gene: TRBJ2-3
v_gene: TRBV5-1
d_gene: -
CDR3aa: CASSLGVGPTSTDTQYF
CDR3nt: TGCGCCAGCAGCTTGGGTGTGGGGCCGACTAGCACAGATACGCAGTATTTT

abundance: -
j_gene: TRBJ1-3
v_gene: TRBV19
d_gene: -
CDR3aa: CASSRGSSGNTIYF
CDR3nt: TGTGCCAGTAGTCGGGGGAGCTCTGGAAACACCATATATTTT

abundance: -
j_gene: TRBJ2-3
v_gene: TRBV13
d_gene: -
CDR3aa: CASSGSTDTQYF
CDR3nt: TGTGCCAGCAGCGGAAGCACAGATACGCAGTATTTT

abundance: few
j_gene: TRBJ2-3
v_gene: TRBV6-5
d_gene: TRBD2
CDR3aa: CASSYKPGGYTDTQYF
CDR3nt: TGTGCCAGCAGTTACAAGCCGGGGGGATACACAGATACGCAGTATTTT

abundance: -
j_gene: TRBJ1-1
v_gene: TRBV6-1
d_gene: -
CDR3aa: CASSEGGKGFTEAFF
CDR3nt: TGTGCCAGCAGTGAAGGAGGAAAGGGGTTCACTGAAGCTTTCTTT

abundance: -
j_gene: TRBJ2-1
v_gene: TRBV27
d_gene: TRBD2
CDR3aa: CASMRIAGGLGGNEQFF
CDR3nt: TGTGCCAGCATGAGAATAGCGGGGGGGCTTGGTGGGAATGAGCAGTTCTTC

abundance: -
j_gene: TRBJ1-1
v_gene: TRBV5-5
d_gene: -
CDR3aa: CASSLWTRDEAFF
CDR3nt: TGTGCCAGCAGCTTATGGACTAGAGACGAAGCTTTCTTT

abundance: -
j_gene: TRBJ2-3
v_gene: TRBV9
d_gene: TRBD2
CDR3aa: CASSLRTSGRRDTQYF
CDR3nt: TGTGCCAGCAGCCTCCGTACTAGCGGACGAAGAGATACGCAGTATTTT

abundance: -
j_gene: TRBJ2-3
v_gene: TRBV9
d_gene: TRBD2
CDR3aa: CASSSRGGGGTDTQYF
CDR3nt: TGTGCCAGCAGCTCCCGGGGGGGAGGAGGCACAGATACGCAGTATTTT

abundance: -
j_gene: TRBJ2-2
v_gene: TRBV11-3
d_gene: TRBD2
CDR3aa: CASSLQASGAGELFF
CDR3nt: TGTGCCAGCAGCTTACAGGCTAGCGGGGCTGGGGAGCTGTTTTTT

abundance: -
j_gene: TRBJ1-5
v_gene: TRBV6-1
d_gene: -
CDR3aa: CASSEEWTGSGPQHF
CDR3nt: TGTGCCAGCAGTGAAGAATGGACCGGCTCTGGGCCCCAGCATTTT